This T cell receptor (beta chain) was recovered during a study of regulatory T cells in long-lasting Graves disease. In the study overall: Recently diagnosed Graves' patients had received antithyroid drugs for under 3 months.

Building of the TCR beta libraries involved iRepertoire HTBI primers and Arm-PCR of CDR3 regions. In TCRdb, the multiplex PCR reads were re-called with MiXCR into one record per CDR3 protein. This sample has 350,000 to 500,000 distinct CDR3 sequences; around 17% occur once, and the top ten carry about 23%. The table lists this clonotype with a few counts. Its cognate antigen is unknown. Study-wide results and limits: Persistent disease was associated with favored TRBV28 usage and with favored use of TRBJ1-2 and TRBJ2-5.

Time point of the sample: newly diagnosed GD, antithyroid drugs for less than 3 months. Generation of the TCR library employed RNA extracted from PBMCs. Recruitment took place at an endocrinology department in Xi'an, China. The germline V gene encodes CDR1 MNHEY and CDR2 SVGEGT. The V and J ends lost 5 bases and 2 bases respectively, with 12 bases between them. CDR3 length: 14 amino acids. The same sample was also studied in work on T cells in Graves' hyperthyroidism and ophthalmopathy. This second report adds: The HTBI set primed first-round TCR CDR3 RT-PCR.

This clonotype was sampled from a woman aged 18-29 years with Graves disease. The J gene is TRBJ1-1, the V gene TRBV6-2 or TRBV6-3; possible D gene TRBD1, 6 bases. Sequencing used peripheral blood mononuclear cells (PBMCs), obtained at new diagnosis, from a patient treated with antithyroid drugs. The DNA for the CDR3 is TGTGCCAGCAGTGGGTGGACAGCAAACACTGAAGCTTTCTTT. This encodes CASSGWTANTEAFF.